These 28 T cell receptor beta chains share one sample of origin, sequenced in a study of CD8 T cells in ankylosing spondylitis. MiXCR, applied by TCRdb to the 5' RACE reads, yields one record per CDR3 protein. Among about 250,000 distinct CDR3 sequences listed, approximately 30% were seen once. The sample was blood, either unsorted or a sorted T cell fraction (not recorded which). The receptors come from a male donor with ankylosing spondylitis or in good health (not recorded which).

This clonotype was picked up a small number of times. The chain combines TRBV20-1 with TRBJ2-5, with D possibly TRBD1 on 7 matching bases. In germline, CDR1 is DFQATT, CDR2 SNEGSKA (reference sequence). The CDR3 is 16 amino acids. Trimming stripped 3 bases from V and 2 bases from J, with 19 bases between. Here the CDR3 reads CSASGQGGFSQETQYF. For the CDR3, the DNA is TGCAGTGCTAGCGGGCAGGGGGGCTTTAGTCAAGAGACCCAGTACTTC.

The CDR3 region is CASRPPGFETQYF. CDR3 nucleotides: TGTGCCAGCAGGCCACCAGGGTTTGAGACCCAGTACTTC. V gene TRBV12-3 or TRBV12-4 combines with J gene TRBJ2-5, with D possibly TRBD1 on 5 matching bases. With 6 bases removed from V and 5 bases from J, the gap between germline ends came to 13 bases. CDR3 length: 13 amino acids.

This clonotype was counted once. The chain has TRBV11-2 and TRBJ2-2; tentatively, D is TRBD1 (6 bases). The CDR3 is 18 amino acids. CDR1 SGHAT and CDR2 FQNNGV come from the germline V gene. Trimming removed 5 bases from V and 1 base from J, with 20 bases in between. The CDR3 DNA is TGTGCCAGCAGCCCGGGGACATCCCTAGGGTTGAACACCGGGGAGCTGTTTTTT. Protein: CASSPGTSLGLNTGELFF. Based on the CDR3 plus reference TRBV11-2 and TRBJ2-2, the full variable domain is EAGVAQSPRYKIIEKRQSVAFWCNPISGHATLYWYQQILGQGPKLLIQFQNNGVVDDSQLPKDRFSAERLKGVDSTLKIQPAKLEDSAVYLCASSPGTSLGLNTGELFFGEGSRLTVL.

This sequence joins TRBV29-1 and TRBJ2-2, with a weak D call TRBD2 (6 bases). Germline CDR1 is SQVTM and CDR2 is ANQGSEA. V was trimmed by 7 bases and J by 3 bases, leaving 12 bases between them. This CDR3 contains 13 residues. CDR3 in amino acids: CSGGNRHTGELFF. CDR3 nucleotide sequence: TGCAGCGGCGGGAACAGACACACCGGGGAGCTGTTTTTT.

This chain uses TRBV5-1 with TRBJ2-2; D is possibly TRBD1 (6 bases). CDR3 length: 15 residues. Germline V gene sequence: CDR1 SGHRS, CDR2 YFSETQ. Between the trimmed V and J ends, which lost 0 bases and 4 bases, there was a span of 10 bases. The DNA of the CDR3 is TGCGCCAGCAGCTTGGCTGGGGGCGGCACCGGGGAGCTGTTTTTT. This sequence encodes CASSLAGGGTGELFF.

The chain combines TRBV7-8 with TRBJ2-6; tentatively, D is TRBD2 (6 bases). Germline CDR1 SGHVS, CDR2 FQNEAQ. Trimming cost V 1 base and J 1 base, with 8 bases left between them. This CDR3 has 16 residues. CDR3 protein: CASSLGGGSGANVLTF. The CDR3 region has the DNA TGTGCCAGCAGCTTAGGTGGGGGGTCTGGGGCCAACGTCCTGACTTTC.

This clonotype was observed a handful of times. J is TRBJ2-6 and V is TRBV5-1, with D unclear. The CDR3 length is 15 residues. Germline assignment: CDR1 SGHRS and CDR2 YFSETQ. Deletions cut 2 bases from V and 0 bases from J, with 6 bases between. As DNA, the CDR3 is TGCGCCAGCAGCTTTACGTTCTCTGGGGCCAACGTCCTGACTTTC. Protein sequence: CASSFTFSGANVLTF.

This clonotype has more than one count but fewer than ten. The genes are TRBV5-5 and TRBJ1-4; TRBD1 matches at 7 bases. Germline lookup yields CDR1 SGHKS and CDR2 YYEKEE (reference sequence). V shed 5 bases, J shed 5 bases, and the junction held 9 bases outside the gene matches. The CDR3 loop spans 15 amino acids. The CDR3 DNA follows: TGTGCCAGCAGTTATGCCAGGGGGGAAAATGAAAAACTGTTTTTT. Protein: CASSYARGENEKLFF.

The chain links TRBV10-3 to TRBJ1-1; 7 bases match TRBD1. The germline CDR1 and CDR2 sequences are ENHRY and SYGVKD. V was pared by 10 bases and J by 4 bases, with 9 bases of the junction left unmatched. The CDR3 length is 13 residues. The CDR3 sequence is CATRDRSLTEAFF. CDR3 DNA sequence: TGTGCCACAAGGGACAGAAGCCTCACTGAAGCTTTCTTT.

In this sample, this clonotype turned up a few times. CDR3 nucleotide sequence: TGTGCCAGCAGTTCGGACAGGGTAGGGACCTACGAGCAGTACTTC. It specifies CASSSDRVGTYEQYF. This chain connects TRBV28 to TRBJ2-7; 8 bases match TRBD1. Germline lookup yields CDR1 MDHEN and CDR2 SYDVKM. V dropped 4 bases and J dropped 2; count of bases not matched to a gene: 7. This CDR3 comprises 15 residues. The full variable domain, its missing parts supplied by reference TRBV28 and TRBJ2-7, is DVKVTQSSRYLVKRTGEKVFLECVQDMDHENMFWYRQDPGLGLRLIYFSYDVKMKEKGDIPEGYSVSREKKERFSLILESASTNQTSMYLCASSSDRVGTYEQYFGPGTRLTVT.

The chain has TRBV6-5 and TRBJ2-1; no definite D call. Germline assignment: CDR1 MNHEY and CDR2 SVGAGI. The CDR3 has 14 amino acids. Trimming took 0 bases from V and 9 from J, leaving 12 bases between them. The CDR3: CASSYSNRGGEQFF. DNA of the CDR3: TGTGCCAGCAGTTACTCGAATAGAGGTGGTGAGCAGTTCTTC.

The chain recombines TRBV5-1 with TRBJ2-2; D remains ambiguous. The CDR3 is 13 amino acids. Trimming pared 3 bases from V and 7 bases from J, leaving 10 bases between. The germline gives CDR1 SGHRS, CDR2 YFSETQ. The CDR3 region is CASSYREIGELFF. The DNA of the CDR3 is TGCGCCAGCAGCTATCGTGAGATCGGGGAGCTGTTTTTT.

This clonotype has only a few counts. V gene TRBV6-1 combines with J gene TRBJ2-3; TRBD2 matches at 8 bases. The length of the CDR3 is 14 residues. V lost 11 bases to trimming and J lost 3 bases; unmatched junction nucleotides: 10. Germline V gene lookup returns CDR1 MNHNS and CDR2 SASEGT. Here the CDR3 reads CAAGPGGATDTQYF. The CDR3 nucleotides read TGTGCCGCAGGGCCCGGGGGGGCGACAGATACGCAGTATTTT.

The table lists this clonotype with a few counts. The rearrangement uses TRBV9 and TRBJ2-2; 7 bases agree with TRBD1. After removal of 1 base from V and 2 bases from J, the junction contained 5 bases not matched to a gene. CDR1 and CDR2 (germline): SGDLS, YYNGEE. CDR3 length: 16 residues. CDR3 DNA: TGTGCCAGCAGCGTACTTACAGGGGCCAACACCGGGGAGCTGTTTTTT. Its protein product is CASSVLTGANTGELFF. The whole variable domain, remainder taken from reference TRBV9 and TRBJ2-2, is DSGVTQTPKHLITATGQRVTLRCSPRSGDLSVYWYQQSLDQGLQFLIQYYNGEERAKGNILERFSAQQFPDLHSELNLSSLELGDSALYFCASSVLTGANTGELFFGEGSRLTVL.

This rearrangement joins TRBV9 to TRBJ2-5; D gene uncertain. The CDR3 loop spans 12 amino acids. CDR1 and CDR2 (germline): SGDLS, YYNGEE. V lost 3 bases and J lost 7, with 10 bases in between. The CDR3 is CASSAGPWTQYF. The CDR3 nucleotides read TGTGCCAGCAGCGCCGGGCCATGGACCCAGTACTTC.

This CDR3 reads CASSLSGTQYF. DNA of the CDR3: TGTGCCAGCAGTTTATCCGGGACCCAGTACTTC. V and J are TRBV12-3 or TRBV12-4 and TRBJ2-5, with D unresolved. The CDR3 sequence is 11 residues long. Trimming removed 2 bases at V and 7 bases at J, with 5 bases between.

This clonotype was seen more than once but under ten times. The chain links TRBV12-3 or TRBV12-4 to TRBJ1-5, with D possibly TRBD1 on 5 matching bases. V was trimmed by 7 bases and J by 5 bases, leaving 18 bases between them. The CDR3 is made up of 15 amino acids. The CDR3 nucleotides read TGTGCCAGCAACCACGGCACAGGCGCACATCAGCCCCAGCATTTT. Translating gives CASNHGTGAHQPQHF.

A word on this clonotype: Without the conserved terminal phenylalanine or tryptophan, this CDR3 likely stems from a read error. The chain carries TRBV20-1 and TRBJ1-5, with 11 bases matching TRBD1. After removal of 5 bases from V and 11 bases from J, the junction contained 8 bases not matched to a gene. Germline-derived CDR1 and CDR2 are DFQATT and SNEGSKA (reference sequence). The CDR3 loop spans 13 amino acids. As DNA, the CDR3 is TGCAGTGCTGGTGGGACAGGGGGAGTAGCCCAGCATTTG. Encoded protein: CSAGGTGGVAQHL.

This clonotype showed up just a few times. J is TRBJ1-2 and V is TRBV15, with TRBD1 matching 8 bases. Germline trimming cut 2 bases from V and 8 bases from J; bases unmatched to any gene: 13. The CDR3 is 16 residues long. Germline CDR1 LNHNV, CDR2 YYDKDF (reference sequence). The DNA of the CDR3 is TGTGCCACCAGCAGAAACGCCCCAGACAGGGGAGCCGGCTACACCTTC. Encoded protein: CATSRNAPDRGAGYTF. The full variable domain, in which reference TRBV15 and TRBJ1-2 provide the parts outside the CDR3, is DAMVIQNPRYQVTQFGKPVTLSCSQTLNHNVMYWYQQKSSQAPKLLFHYYDKDFNNEADTPDNFQSRRPNTSFCFLDIRSPGLGDTAMYLCATSRNAPDRGAGYTFGSGTRLTVV.

In its sample, this clonotype was seen a few times. The genes are TRBV12-3 or TRBV12-4 and TRBJ1-2; TRBD1 might be the D (6 bases). The CDR3 contains 14 residues. Deletions cut 5 bases from V and 2 bases from J, with 12 bases between. This CDR3 is CASSPTGLNYGYTF. Written as DNA, the CDR3 is TGTGCCAGCAGTCCAACAGGGTTAAACTATGGCTACACCTTC.

The chain combines TRBV5-1 with TRBJ2-7, with 9 nucleotides matching TRBD1. The V gene end was trimmed by 4 bases and the J gene end by 6 bases; junction bases not matched to a gene: 8. The CDR3 has 14 amino acids. Per the germline V gene, CDR1 is SGHRS and CDR2 is YFSETQ. The CDR3 loop reads CASSPGQGVTEQYF. The CDR3 region has the DNA TGCGCCAGCAGCCCGGGACAGGGTGTTACCGAGCAGTACTTC.

This clonotype was found a few times. The CDR3 protein is CSAKRSGAHTEQFF. CDR3 in DNA: TGCAGTGCAAAACGCAGCGGGGCCCACACTGAGCAGTTCTTC. The rearrangement uses TRBV20-1 and TRBJ2-1; 7 positions match TRBD2. The CDR3 runs to 14 residues. CDR1 DFQATT and CDR2 SNEGSKA come from the germline V gene (reference sequence). J gave up 9 bases and V 6 bases, and 14 bases lay outside the gene matches.

The chain combines TRBV7-3 with TRBJ2-3; D is ambiguous. V was clipped by 4 bases and J by 6 bases, with 17 bases between them. Germline V gene lookup returns CDR1 SGHTA and CDR2 FQGTGA. This CDR3 comprises 15 residues. CDR3 bases: TGTGCCAGCAGCTCTCTTTATTCCCCATGGGATACGCAGTATTTT. Protein: CASSSLYSPWDTQYF.

This chain joins TRBV7-8 and TRBJ2-3; 8 bases map to TRBD1. This CDR3 spans 15 amino acids. After removal of 3 bases from V and 2 bases from J, the junction contained 4 bases not matched to a gene. Per the germline V gene, CDR1 is SGHVS and CDR2 is FQNEAQ. Here the CDR3 reads CASSFGQGLTDTQYF. DNA of the CDR3: TGTGCCAGCAGCTTCGGACAGGGACTCACAGATACGCAGTATTTT.

The genes are TRBV12-3 or TRBV12-4 and TRBJ2-3; D remains ambiguous. The CDR3 length is 15 residues. V lost 2 bases and J lost 4, with 13 bases in between. Here the CDR3 DNA reads TGTGCCAGCAGTTTACGGGCCGGTGGTTCAGATACGCAGTATTTT. This sequence encodes CASSLRAGGSDTQYF.

The chain links TRBV20-1 to TRBJ1-1, with D tentatively TRBD1 (6 bases). Trimming took off 4 bases at V and 1 base at J, with 16 bases between the two ends. CDR1 and CDR2 from the germline V gene are DFQATT and SNEGSKA (reference sequence). This CDR3 is 15 amino acids long. The CDR3, as DNA: TGCAGTGCTAACGCGGGACACTGGGGGAACACTGAAGCTTTCTTT. It translates to CSANAGHWGNTEAFF.

At least ten counts were recorded for this clonotype. The chain uses TRBV12-3 or TRBV12-4 and TRBJ2-2; D gene uncertain. The CDR3 runs 12 residues. V gave up 1 base and J gave up 5 bases, with 2 bases separating them. This CDR3 is CASSLGTGELFF. The CDR3, as DNA: TGTGCCAGCAGTTTAGGTACCGGGGAGCTGTTTTTT.

This chain connects TRBV28 to TRBJ1-2, with D possibly TRBD1 on 5 matching bases. The V gene's germline CDR1 is MDHEN and CDR2 SYDVKM. With 5 bases removed from V and 0 bases from J, the gap between germline ends came to 10 bases. This CDR3 contains 14 residues. This CDR3 is CASSPRTPNYGYTF. The DNA for the CDR3 is TGTGCCAGCAGTCCAAGGACACCTAACTATGGCTACACCTTC.